This passage covers 22 T cell receptor beta chains from one sample sequenced in a study of identical twins. MiXCR, run by TCRdb on the 5' RACE reads, gives a single entry per CDR3 protein. The sample lists about 890,000 distinct CDR3 sequences, more than 9% seen once, with around 1.5% in the top ten. These data are also associated with another study on yellow fever vaccine responses in identical twins.

The sample comprised PBMCs. All receptors come from a woman between 18 and 30 years old in good health.

The chain recombines TRBV7-3 with TRBJ2-1; TRBD2 agrees at 8 bases. V shed 6 bases, J shed 7 bases, and the junction held 17 bases outside the gene matches. CDR3 length: 17 amino acids. Germline V gene sequence: CDR1 SGHTA, CDR2 FQGTGA. CDR3 amino acids: CASSSSPGSGRRNEQFF. In DNA, the CDR3 is TGTGCCAGCAGTTCTTCCCCAGGGAGCGGGAGAAGAAATGAGCAGTTCTTC.

The V gene is TRBV7-9, the J gene TRBJ2-1; 8 bases are a match to TRBD2. Germline CDR1 is SEHNR and CDR2 is FQNEAQ (reference sequence). The CDR3 totals 16 residues. The V gene end was trimmed by 4 bases and the J gene end by 3 bases; junction bases not matched to a gene: 8. The CDR3 DNA reads as TGTGCCAGCAGCTCGGGTCCAGCGGGAGTCTACAATGAGCAGTTCTTC. It translates to CASSSGPAGVYNEQFF.

This sequence joins TRBV2 and TRBJ1-1, with D unresolved. CDR1 SNHLY and CDR2 FYNNEI come from the germline V gene. The CDR3 runs to 13 residues. V shed 6 bases and J shed 1 base, with 9 bases lying between them. Here the CDR3 DNA reads TGTGCCAGCAGAGTGAAGACGAACACTGAAGCTTTCTTT. Translation gives CASRVKTNTEAFF.

The chain combines TRBV5-6 with TRBJ2-1; 7 bases are shared with TRBD2. Unmatched junction bases numbered 20, after V lost 1 base and J lost 1 base. Germline-derived CDR1 and CDR2 are SGHDT and YYEEEE. This CDR3 is built from 21 residues. The CDR3 nucleotides read TGTGCCAGCAGCTTGTATGTCGATTGGGAGGGCCGTAAAAGGTCCTACAATGAGCAGTTCTTC. It specifies CASSLYVDWEGRKRSYNEQFF.

The gene calls are TRBV15 and TRBJ2-2; 8 bases fit TRBD1. The CDR3 is made up of 18 amino acids. Germline trimming cut 1 base from V and 1 base from J; bases unmatched to any gene: 8. The V gene's germline CDR1 is LNHNV and CDR2 YYDKDF (reference sequence). The CDR3 DNA reads TGTGCCACCAGCAGAGGGAAAGGACAGGGACTGAACACCGGGGAGCTGTTTTTT. It translates to CATSRGKGQGLNTGELFF. Full variable domain (remainder filled in from reference TRBV15 and TRBJ2-2): DAMVIQNPRYQVTQFGKPVTLSCSQTLNHNVMYWYQQKSSQAPKLLFHYYDKDFNNEADTPDNFQSRRPNTSFCFLDIRSPGLGDTAMYLCATSRGKGQGLNTGELFFGEGSRLTVL.

This rearrangement joins TRBV7-2 to TRBJ1-1; the D gene is possibly TRBD1 (5 bases). The ends were cut back, 1 base at V and 10 bases at J, with 10 bases in the middle. Germline CDR1 reads SGHTA; CDR2 reads FQGNSA. This CDR3 comprises 12 residues. The CDR3 is CASSLGQGRAFF. In DNA form, the CDR3 reads TGTGCCAGCAGCTTAGGGCAGGGTAGAGCTTTCTTT.

This clonotype was detected a few times. The chain uses TRBV12-3 or TRBV12-4 and TRBJ2-4; D remains unclear. Trimming left V 3 bases short and J 11 bases short, with 8 bases between. This CDR3 is built from 11 residues. In DNA form, the CDR3 reads TGTGCCAGCAGTTTGGAAGGAGTTCAGTACTTC. Protein sequence: CASSLEGVQYF.

This chain links TRBV4-2 with TRBJ2-3; the D is unclear. CDR3 length: 14 residues. Trimming removed 0 bases from V and 4 bases from J, with 8 bases in between. CDR1 and CDR2 (germline): LGHNA, YNFKEQ. The CDR3 coding sequence is TGTGCCAGCAGCCAAGAAAGGCGGTCAGATACGCAGTATTTT. It yields the protein CASSQERRSDTQYF.

This chain joins TRBV11-2 and TRBJ1-2, with 9 bases fitting TRBD1. This CDR3 has 15 residues. The germline V gene has CDR1 SGHAT and CDR2 FQNNGV. Germline trimming cut 1 base from V and 5 bases from J; bases unmatched to any gene: 5. The CDR3 protein is CASSLGGTGWYGYTF. CDR3 nucleotides: TGTGCCAGCAGCTTAGGGGGGACAGGGTGGTATGGCTACACCTTC.

The V and J genes are TRBV9 and TRBJ2-5; TRBD1 matches 8 bases. CDR1 and CDR2 from the germline V gene are SGDLS and YYNGEE. This CDR3 has 15 amino acids. V trimming: 3 bases; J trimming: 5 bases; junction bases outside the gene matches: 9. CDR3 bases: TGTGCCAGCAGCGCAGACAGGGGATTTTTGGAGACCCAGTACTTC. Translating it yields CASSADRGFLETQYF.

This clonotype turned up a few times. V gene TRBV28 combines with J gene TRBJ2-5; D is uncertain. Germline CDR1 MDHEN, CDR2 SYDVKM. The CDR3 totals 16 residues. Trimming shortened V by 3 bases and J by 1 base, and 15 bases separated the two germline ends. CDR3 sequence: CASSFLLGPFQETQYF. In nucleotides, the CDR3 is TGTGCCAGCAGTTTCCTGCTAGGACCCTTCCAAGAGACCCAGTACTTC.

Written as DNA, the CDR3 is TGTGCCAGCAGCTTAGTAGGTACAGCCGTGAACTCTGGGGCCAACGTCCTGACTTTC. It is translated as CASSLVGTAVNSGANVLTF. The V gene is TRBV11-1, the J gene TRBJ2-6; unclear D gene. V lost 1 base, J lost 0 bases, and 16 bases lay in between. There are 19 residues in the CDR3. Germline V gene lookup returns CDR1 SGHAT and CDR2 FQDESV (reference sequence).

In this sample, this clonotype turned up many times. V usage is TRBV20-1 and J usage is TRBJ2-5; 11 positions agree with TRBD2. V dropped 8 bases and J dropped 4; count of bases not matched to a gene: 6. Germline assignment: CDR1 DFQATT and CDR2 SNEGSKA (reference sequence). The CDR3 sequence is 13 residues long. The CDR3 DNA sequence: TGCAGTATTTTAGCGGGAGGGAGAGAGACCCAGTACTTC. Translated, it gives CSILAGGRETQYF.

This clonotype was observed at least ten times. This chain links TRBV7-9 with TRBJ2-5, with D perhaps TRBD1 (5 bases). The CDR3 has 13 residues. The V end was cut by 4 bases, the J end by 7 bases, with 13 bases between. Germline loops: CDR1 SEHNR, CDR2 FQNEAQ (reference sequence). CDR3 amino acids: CASSSGIPGTQYF. CDR3 DNA sequence: TGTGCCAGCAGCTCAGGGATCCCGGGGACCCAGTACTTC.

The chain carries TRBV10-3 and TRBJ2-2; D not resolved. V dropped 4 bases and J dropped 4 bases, with 10 bases sitting between them. Germline-derived CDR1 and CDR2 are ENHRY and SYGVKD. CDR3 size: 14 residues. The chain's CDR3 is CAISADVPTGELFF. CDR3 in DNA: TGTGCCATCAGTGCGGATGTTCCCACCGGGGAGCTGTTTTTT.

The chain joins TRBV9 to TRBJ2-6; possible D gene TRBD1, 6 bases. V was shortened by 0 bases and J by 0 bases, with 16 bases between the two germline ends. The CDR3 consists of 19 residues. Per germline, CDR1 SGDLS and CDR2 YYNGEE. The CDR3 nucleotides are TGTGCCAGCAGCGTAGCGGGCCAGGGGATCCACTCTGGGGCCAACGTCCTGACTTTC. The encoded protein is CASSVAGQGIHSGANVLTF.

The CDR3 sequence: CASRPGQGPGNTIYF. As DNA, the CDR3 is TGTGCCAGCAGACCTGGACAGGGCCCTGGAAACACCATATATTTT. The rearrangement joins TRBV6-1 to TRBJ1-3, with 8 nucleotides matching TRBD1. Per the germline V gene, CDR1 is MNHNS and CDR2 is SASEGT. Trimming removed 6 bases from V and 2 bases from J; junction bases left unmatched: 6. The CDR3 runs 15 residues.

J is TRBJ2-7 and V is TRBV20-1; no definite D call. The CDR3 is 12 amino acids. The germline gives CDR1 DFQATT, CDR2 SNEGSKA (reference sequence). The CDR3 loop reads CWLVRPSYEQYV. CDR3 in DNA: TGCTGGCTGGTAAGGCCGTCCTACGAGCAGTACGTC.

A few counts support this clonotype. The V call is TRBV29-1, the J call TRBJ1-3; D gene ambiguous. Per germline, CDR1 SQVTM and CDR2 ANQGSEA. This CDR3 spans 13 amino acids. Deletions cut 6 bases from V and 0 bases from J, with 9 bases between. DNA of the CDR3: TGCAGCGTCCCATCGAGCTCTGGAAACACCATATATTTT. Its translation: CSVPSSSGNTIYF.

This clonotype was seen a few times. V usage is TRBV5-6 and J usage is TRBJ2-1, with D possibly being TRBD2 (5 bases). Looked up from germline, CDR1 is SGHDT and CDR2 is YYEEEE. Trimming removed 1 base from V and 6 bases from J, with 17 bases in between. The CDR3 loop spans 16 amino acids. The CDR3, as DNA: TGTGCCAGCAGCTTGTCCCAGCGGCGGTCGGTCAATGAGCAGTTCTTC. Translation gives CASSLSQRRSVNEQFF.

The genes are TRBV11-2 and TRBJ2-1; 11 positions match TRBD2. The length of the CDR3 is 16 residues. Germline CDR1 reads SGHAT; CDR2 reads FQNNGV. V lost 5 bases and J lost 4; bases outside the gene matches: 7. In DNA form, the CDR3 reads TGTGCCAGCAGCCAAGCCTTAGCGGGAGGGTACAATGAGCAGTTCTTC. The encoded protein is CASSQALAGGYNEQFF.

At least ten counts were recorded for this clonotype. This chain joins TRBV4-1 and TRBJ1-4, with no clear D. V shed 1 base and J shed 5 bases, with 11 bases lying between them. Germline assignment: CDR1 MGHRA and CDR2 YSYEKL. CDR3 length: 15 residues. CDR3 in amino acids: CASSQGRRANEKLFF. The CDR3 DNA follows: TGCGCCAGCAGCCAAGGGCGGCGGGCAAATGAAAAACTGTTTTTT.